These 27 T cell receptor beta chains were all obtained from the same sample, sequenced in a study of blood T cell repertoires in COVID-19. Assay used: immunoSEQ multiplex PCR; TCRdb lists only in-frame clones, some missing. The sample holds approximately 94,000 clones; around 85% are singletons and the top ten take roughly 13%. Sequenced sample: peripheral blood. These receptors were collected from a human donor in a cohort sampled during active COVID-19.

This chain connects TRBV9 to TRBJ1-6; D perhaps matches TRBD1 (5 bases). V was pared by 2 bases and J by 9 bases, with 12 bases between. The CDR3 sequence is 14 residues long. The germline gives CDR1 SGDLS, CDR2 YYNGEE. Here the CDR3 reads CASSVSQGGSPLHF. CDR3 nucleotides: TGTGCCAGCAGCGTTTCCCAGGGCGGTTCACCCCTCCACTTT.

V and J are TRBV3-1 (or the pseudogene TRBV3-2) and TRBJ2-3; a weak D match, TRBD2 (5 bases). Germline loops: CDR1 LGHDT, CDR2 YNNKEL (reference sequence). This CDR3 is 16 amino acids long. V was trimmed by 0 bases and J by 3 bases, leaving 13 bases between them. This CDR3 reads CASSQDWTGRTDTQYF. CDR3 DNA: TGTGCCAGCAGCCAAGATTGGACGGGAAGAACAGATACGCAGTATTTT.

This chain joins TRBV9 and TRBJ2-2, with a tentative D call TRBD2 (5 bases). CDR3 length equals 15 residues. The germline gives CDR1 SGDLS, CDR2 YYNGEE. V was cut by 1 base and J by 1 base, with 8 bases left in between. Here the CDR3 reads CASSVHRGNTGELFF. CDR3 sequence (DNA): TGTGCCAGCAGCGTACACCGGGGGAACACCGGGGAGCTGTTTTTT.

V and J are TRBV19 and TRBJ2-6; TRBD2 matches 7 bases. Germline loops: CDR1 LNHDA, CDR2 SQIVND (reference sequence). The V segment lost 8 bases and the J segment 0 bases; nucleotides outside the gene matches: 7. This CDR3 has 16 residues. The CDR3 DNA follows: TGTGCCAGTCGCTATTGGGGGGGCTCTGGGGCCAACGTCCTGACTTTC. As protein: CASRYWGGSGANVLTF.

The chain links TRBV7-2 to TRBJ2-1; 8 bases fit TRBD2. V was clipped by 5 bases and J by 1 base; unmatched bases: 13. The germline CDR1 and CDR2 sequences are SGHTA and FQGNSA. This CDR3 has 18 residues. The CDR3 bases are TGTGCCAGCAGCGCCCCCAAAGGACTAGCTGGTTCCTACAATGAGCAGTTCTTC. Protein: CASSAPKGLAGSYNEQFF.

There are a few counts of this clone. The chain links TRBV27 to TRBJ2-7; weak D call: TRBD1 (5 bases). Trimming cost V 4 bases and J 11 bases, with 18 bases left between them. Looked up from germline, CDR1 is MNHEY and CDR2 is SMNVEV (reference sequence). There are 13 residues in the CDR3. CDR3 in amino acids: CASSSSPDTKKYF. In DNA form, the CDR3 reads TGTGCCAGCAGTTCTTCTCCGGACACCAAAAAGTACTTC.

This chain uses TRBV15 with TRBJ2-5; TRBD2 agrees at 7 bases. Germline V gives CDR1 LNHNV, CDR2 YYDKDF (reference sequence). This CDR3 spans 16 amino acids. The V and J ends lost 4 bases and 5 bases, in that order; junction bases with no gene match: 13. The CDR3, as DNA: TGTGCCACCAGCACCCCAGCAGCGGGGCTTCGGGAGACCCAGTACTTC. Its protein is CATSTPAAGLRETQYF.

V usage is TRBV10-2 and J usage is TRBJ2-1; the match to TRBD1 covers 7 bases. In germline, CDR1 is WSHSY, CDR2 SAAADI. The CDR3 covers 13 residues. V lost 3 bases and J lost 6; bases outside the gene matches: 2. The DNA of the CDR3 is TGCGCCAGCAGTGAACAGGGGTCCAATGAGCAGTTCTTC. Amino acids: CASSEQGSNEQFF.

The chain joins TRBV5-4 to TRBJ2-7; D might be TRBD2 (5 bases). There are 14 residues in the CDR3. The V gene lost 4 bases and the J gene lost 4 bases, with 15 bases spanning the gap. The germline V gene has CDR1 SGHNT and CDR2 YYREEE (reference sequence). Here the CDR3 DNA reads TGTGCCAGCAGCGCGGACGGCGGGCAGTACGAGCAGTACTTC. This gives the protein CASSADGGQYEQYF.

The chain uses TRBV7-9 and TRBJ1-2; the match to TRBD1 covers 7 bases. J gave up 4 bases and V 4 bases, and 15 bases lay outside the gene matches. Germline-derived CDR1 and CDR2 are SEHNR and FQNEAQ (reference sequence). There are 17 residues in the CDR3. CDR3 loop: CASSSRGGAGGIYGYTF. As DNA, the CDR3 is TGTGCCAGCAGCTCGAGAGGGGGCGCGGGTGGGATCTATGGCTACACCTTC.

This clone showed up just once. V and J are TRBV27 and TRBJ1-5; 9 nucleotides line up with TRBD1. Per germline, CDR1 MNHEY and CDR2 SMNVEV (reference sequence). The CDR3 length is 15 residues. With V trimmed by 5 bases and J by 5 bases, 7 bases remained unmatched. CDR3 DNA: TGTGCCAGCAGTGCCGGGACAGGGAGAGATCAGCCCCAGCATTTT. It specifies CASSAGTGRDQPQHF.

The chain is built from TRBV19 and TRBJ2-2; D is uncertain. This CDR3 is built from 11 residues. Between the trimmed V and J ends, which lost 3 bases and 9 bases, there was a span of 5 bases. CDR1 and CDR2 (germline): LNHDA, SQIVND (reference sequence). CDR3 region: CASSIGRELFF. CDR3 in DNA: TGTGCCAGTAGTATTGGCCGGGAGCTGTTTTTT.

The chain combines TRBV7-2 with TRBJ1-6, with 12 positions matching TRBD1. Germline CDR1 reads SGHTA; CDR2 reads FQGNSA. The CDR3 covers 19 residues. V was clipped by 5 bases and J by 3 bases; unmatched bases: 11. CDR3 residues: CASSPGTGGQILYNSPLHF. The DNA of the CDR3 is TGTGCCAGCAGCCCCGGGACAGGGGGCCAGATCCTCTATAATTCACCCCTCCACTTT.

On this clone itself: One junction end does not reproduce the germline sequence, and a read error may be involved. J is TRBJ1-2 and V is TRBV18; TRBD1 aligns across 8 bases. The CDR3 sequence is 14 residues long. The germline V gene has CDR1 KGHSH and CDR2 LQKENI. CDR3 in amino acids: CASSPPGQEYGYTF. CDR3 nucleotide sequence: TGTGCCAGCTCTCCACCGGGACAGGAGTATGGCTACACCTTC.

The chain couples TRBV18 to TRBJ1-5, with D possibly matching TRBD1 (5 bases). There are 15 residues in the CDR3. The germline CDR1 and CDR2 sequences are KGHSH and LQKENI. V was shortened by 3 bases and J by 0 bases, with 9 bases between the two germline ends. The CDR3 reads CASSPAGYSNQPQHF. The CDR3 coding sequence is TGTGCCAGCTCACCCGCAGGGTATAGCAATCAGCCCCAGCATTTT.

This chain joins TRBV7-6 and TRBJ2-7; D may be TRBD1 (6 bases). This CDR3 has 10 residues. CDR1 and CDR2 from the germline V gene are SGHVS and FNYEAQ. The CDR3 spells CVEGVYEQYF. In DNA, the CDR3 is TGTGTCGAGGGGGTCTACGAGCAGTACTTC.

CDR3 in amino acids: CASSPPFFRGPSTEAFF. DNA for the CDR3: TGTGCCAGCAGCCCACCTTTCTTCAGGGGGCCCAGCACTGAAGCTTTCTTT. The chain links TRBV5-6 to TRBJ1-1, with TRBD1 matching over 8 bases. From germline, CDR1 is SGHDT and CDR2 YYEEEE. This CDR3 region has 17 residues. V dropped 4 bases and J dropped 4; count of bases not matched to a gene: 15.

The J gene is TRBJ1-5, the V gene TRBV18, with 12 bases aligning to TRBD1. The CDR3 contains 15 residues. J lost 4 bases, V lost 5 bases, and 3 bases had no gene match. CDR1 is KGHSH, CDR2 LQKENI, per germline. The CDR3 DNA reads TGTGCCAGCTCAGGGACAGGGGGCTTAAATCAGCCCCAGCATTTT. Its protein product is CASSGTGGLNQPQHF.

The V gene is TRBV27, the J gene TRBJ2-7; D ambiguous. Trimming cost V 2 bases and J 1 base, with 6 bases left between them. The V gene's germline CDR1 is MNHEY and CDR2 SMNVEV (reference sequence). The CDR3 contains 13 residues. As DNA, the CDR3 is TGTGCCAGCAGTTTACGGTATTCCTACGAGCAGTACTTC. It is translated as CASSLRYSYEQYF.

The V gene is TRBV5-1, the J gene TRBJ2-3; the match to TRBD2 covers 14 bases. The CDR3 is 16 residues long. After removal of 6 bases from V and 7 bases from J, the junction contained 10 bases not matched to a gene. Germline CDR1 SGHRS, CDR2 YFSETQ. The CDR3 region is CASTTGLAGDSHTQYF. In DNA form, the CDR3 reads TGCGCCAGCACCACGGGACTAGCGGGAGATTCACATACGCAGTATTTT.

The genes are TRBV6-5 and TRBJ1-2; perhaps TRBD1 as D (5 bases). Trimming left V 0 bases short and J 4 bases short, with 6 bases between. The CDR3 length is 13 residues. The germline V gene encodes CDR1 MNHEY and CDR2 SVGAGI. CDR3 DNA: TGTGCCAGCAGTTACTCGACAGTCTATGGCTACACCTTC. Translation gives CASSYSTVYGYTF.

The V gene is TRBV5-1, the J gene TRBJ1-1; D is possibly TRBD1 (5 bases). Between the trimmed V and J ends, which lost 6 bases and 1 base, there was a span of 13 bases. CDR1 is SGHRS and CDR2 is YFSETQ in the germline V gene. This CDR3 has 14 amino acids. The CDR3 DNA reads as TGCGCCAGCACCCCCGGGGGGGGGAACACTGAAGCTTTCTTT. This sequence encodes CASTPGGGNTEAFF.

The genes are TRBV9 and TRBJ2-2; D gene ambiguous. From germline, CDR1 is SGDLS and CDR2 YYNGEE. Trimming cost V 4 bases and J 1 base, with 11 bases left between them. The CDR3 sequence is 15 residues long. CDR3 DNA sequence: TGTGCCAGCAGCCCCCGTTCCTGGAACACCGGGGAGCTGTTTTTT. Protein sequence: CASSPRSWNTGELFF.

This chain's CDR3 is CASSHGTGAYGEQYF. In DNA, the CDR3 is TGTGCCAGCAGCCACGGTACAGGGGCCTACGGGGAGCAGTACTTC. The J gene is TRBJ2-7, the V gene TRBV7-8; 7 bases match TRBD1. The CDR3 sequence is 15 residues long. Germline values: CDR1 SGHVS, CDR2 FQNEAQ. Trimming removed 5 bases from V and 7 bases from J; junction bases left unmatched: 14.

CDR3 nucleotides: TGTGCCATCAGTGGGACTGGAATCTCAGATACGCAGTATTTT. Encoded protein: CAISGTGISDTQYF. The chain has TRBV10-3 and TRBJ2-3; tentatively, D is TRBD2 (5 bases). V dropped 4 bases and J dropped 4 bases, with 12 bases sitting between them. In germline, CDR1 is ENHRY, CDR2 SYGVKD. This CDR3 has 14 residues.

The chain links TRBV12-5 to TRBJ1-4; D is possibly TRBD1 (6 bases). In germline, CDR1 is LGHNT, CDR2 FRNRAP. CDR3 length: 17 amino acids. V was trimmed by 0 bases and J by 4 bases, leaving 15 bases between them. The CDR3 DNA sequence: TGTGCTAGTGGTTTGGTCCTTTCGGACAGAGATAATGAAAAACTGTTTTTT. Translated: CASGLVLSDRDNEKLFF.

The rearrangement links TRBV7-6 to TRBJ2-7; D is possibly TRBD1 (7 bases). This CDR3 has 13 residues. The ends were cut back, 3 bases at V and 7 bases at J, with 13 bases in the middle. CDR1 SGHVS and CDR2 FNYEAQ come from the germline V gene. For the CDR3, the DNA is TGTGCCAGCAGCTTGGACAGGCGGGGAGAGCAGTACTTC. It encodes CASSLDRRGEQYF.